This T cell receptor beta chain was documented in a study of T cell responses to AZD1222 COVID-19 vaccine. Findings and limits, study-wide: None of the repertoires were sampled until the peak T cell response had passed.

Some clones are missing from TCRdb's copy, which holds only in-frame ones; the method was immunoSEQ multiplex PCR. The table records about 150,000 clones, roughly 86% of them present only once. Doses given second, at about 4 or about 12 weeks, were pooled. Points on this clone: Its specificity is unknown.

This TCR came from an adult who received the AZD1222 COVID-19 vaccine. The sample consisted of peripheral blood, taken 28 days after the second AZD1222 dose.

CDR3: CASSLAAEPGTDTQYF. CDR3 DNA: TGTGCCAGCAGCTTGGCGGCTGAACCAGGCACAGATACGCAGTATTTT. V usage is TRBV5-5 and J usage is TRBJ2-3; no definite D call. The CDR3 covers 16 residues. Germline V gene lookup returns CDR1 SGHKS and CDR2 YYEKEE (reference sequence). V shed 0 bases and J shed 1 base, with 12 bases lying between them. The complete variable domain, with remaining parts taken from reference TRBV5-5 and TRBJ2-3, reads DAGVTQSPTHLIKTRGQQVTLRCSPISGHKSVSWYQQVLGQGPQFIFQYYEKEERGRGNFPDRFSARQFPNYSSELNVNALLLGDSALYLCASSLAAEPGTDTQYFGPGTRLTVL.